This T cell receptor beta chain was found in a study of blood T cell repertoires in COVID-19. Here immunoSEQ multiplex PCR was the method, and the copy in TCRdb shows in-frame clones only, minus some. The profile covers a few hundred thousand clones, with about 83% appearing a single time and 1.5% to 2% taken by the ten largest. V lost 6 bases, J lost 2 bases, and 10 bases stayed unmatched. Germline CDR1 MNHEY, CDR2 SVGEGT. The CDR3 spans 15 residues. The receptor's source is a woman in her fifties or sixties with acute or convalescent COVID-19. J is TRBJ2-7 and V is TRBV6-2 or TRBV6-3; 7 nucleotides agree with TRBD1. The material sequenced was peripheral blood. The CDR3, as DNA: TGTGCCAGCAGCCCCCTAGGGACAGAACCCTACGAGCAGTACTTC. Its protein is CASSPLGTEPYEQYF.